These T cell receptor beta chains were read from a single sample in a study of shared clonotypes between healthy human individuals. Method: immunoSEQ multiplex PCR; TCRdb's copy keeps in-frame clones and lacks some. The sample carries about 320,000 clones, around 90% recorded once. What was sequenced was memory CD8+ T cells sorted from blood. The receptor set was obtained from a man younger than 35 in good health. The CDR3 runs from the conserved cysteine through the conserved F or W. The D gene is left open where the match is weak.

v_call	d_call	j_call	cdr3_aa	cdr3_nt
TRBV5-4	NA	TRBJ2-7	CASSSGINSYEQYF	TGTGCCAGCTCCTCCGGGATAAACTCCTACGAGCAGTACTTC
TRBV28	NA	TRBJ2-5	CASRGLIQETQYF	TGTGCCAGCAGGGGACTGATCCAAGAGACCCAGTACTTC
TRBV29-1	NA	TRBJ2-7	CSVEGTGEEQYF	TGCAGCGTTGAAGGGACGGGAGAAGAGCAGTACTTC
TRBV28	TRBD1	TRBJ2-2	CASSLRGQLAGELFF	TGTGCCAGCAGTTTGAGGGGGCAGCTGGCCGGGGAGCTGTTTTTT
TRBV4-1	TRBD1	TRBJ2-2	CASSHRGTGGRDTGELFF	TGCGCCAGCAGCCACCGAGGGACAGGGGGACGGGACACCGGGGAGCTGTTTTTT
TRBV6-5	TRBD2	TRBJ2-7	CASSYTSGTIYEQYF	TGTGCCAGCAGTTACACTTCCGGGACTATCTACGAGCAGTACTTC
TRBV5-1	TRBD1	TRBJ1-2	CASGGGVYGYTF	TGCGCCAGCGGAGGGGGCGTCTATGGCTACACCTTC
TRBV7-9	NA	TRBJ2-7	CASSLVGLWYF	TGTGCCAGCAGCTTAGTTGGCCTCTGGTACTTC
TRBV14	NA	TRBJ2-7	CASSRPDRYEQYF	TGTGCCAGCAGCCGCCCCGACAGGTACGAGCAGTACTTC
TRBV10-2	NA	TRBJ2-2	CASGHVGELFF	TGCGCCAGCGGTCACGTCGGGGAGCTGTTTTTT